This T cell receptor (beta chain) was identified in a study of blood T cell repertoires in COVID-19. Whole-study context: T cells, B-cell-depleted T cells, or PBMCs supplied cDNA or gDNA.

From germline, CDR1 is SQVTM and CDR2 ANQGSEA. With 0 bases removed from V and 7 bases from J, the gap between germline ends came to 12 bases. The CDR3 spans 13 residues. In the original workflow: The assay estimated nucleated cells by amplifying reference gene primers. Libraries were prepared by immunoSEQ multiplex PCR; TCRdb keeps only in-frame clonotypes and omits some of them. Clone size and the V and J calls come from that table; the DNA yielded D and trimming. This table has more than 400,000 clones, 90% appearing once. The study drew participants aged roughly 18 to 89 years from 20 to 30 US areas. Either two negative PCRs, clearance, or symptom resolution qualified Cohort 3 donors as recovered.

The receptor comes from a man aged 18-30 years who had recovered from COVID-19. The V and J genes are TRBV29-1 and TRBJ1-2, with no clear D. The sample was PBMCs or T cells enriched from blood (not recorded which). CDR3 in amino acids: CSVEDPEKRGYTF. CDR3 DNA sequence: TGCAGCGTTGAAGACCCAGAGAAGCGTGGCTACACCTTC.